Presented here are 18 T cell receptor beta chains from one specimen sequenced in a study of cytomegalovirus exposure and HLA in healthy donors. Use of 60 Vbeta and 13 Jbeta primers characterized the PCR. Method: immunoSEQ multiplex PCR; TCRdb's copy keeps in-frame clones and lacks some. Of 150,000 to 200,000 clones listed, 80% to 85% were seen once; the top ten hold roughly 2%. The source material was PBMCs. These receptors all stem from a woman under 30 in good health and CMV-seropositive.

CDR3 in amino acids: CASSLHPSGTGVETQYF. In nucleotides, the CDR3 is TGTGCCAGCAGCTTACACCCATCGGGGACAGGGGTAGAGACCCAGTACTTC. This chain uses TRBV7-3 with TRBJ2-5; 10 bases are a match to TRBD1. The V and J ends lost 2 bases and 4 bases, in that order; junction bases with no gene match: 10. Per germline, CDR1 SGHTA and CDR2 FQGTGA. The CDR3 contains 17 residues.

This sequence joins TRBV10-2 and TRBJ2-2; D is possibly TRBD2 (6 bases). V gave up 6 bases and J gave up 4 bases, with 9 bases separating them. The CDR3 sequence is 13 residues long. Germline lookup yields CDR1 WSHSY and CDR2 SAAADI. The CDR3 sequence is CASSREPTGELFF. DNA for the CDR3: TGCGCCAGCAGCCGGGAGCCCACCGGGGAGCTGTTTTTT.

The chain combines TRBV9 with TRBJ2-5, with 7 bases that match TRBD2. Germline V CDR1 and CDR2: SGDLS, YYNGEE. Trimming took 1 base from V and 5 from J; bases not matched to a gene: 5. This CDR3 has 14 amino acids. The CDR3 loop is CASSVRGVGETQYF. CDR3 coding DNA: TGTGCCAGCAGCGTACGGGGGGTAGGGGAGACCCAGTACTTC.

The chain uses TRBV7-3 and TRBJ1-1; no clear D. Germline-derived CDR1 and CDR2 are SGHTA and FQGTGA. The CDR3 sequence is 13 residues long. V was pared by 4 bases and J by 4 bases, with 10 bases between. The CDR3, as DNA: TGTGCCAGCAGCTCCCTTCGGGGCACTGAAGCTTTCTTT. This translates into CASSSLRGTEAFF.

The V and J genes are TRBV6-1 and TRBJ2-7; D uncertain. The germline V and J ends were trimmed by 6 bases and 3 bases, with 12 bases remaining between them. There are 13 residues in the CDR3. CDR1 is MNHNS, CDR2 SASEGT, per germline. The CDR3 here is CASRRMGDYEQYF. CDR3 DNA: TGTGCCAGCAGGAGAATGGGCGACTACGAGCAGTACTTC.

Here the CDR3 DNA reads TGTGCCAGCAGCTTCCTCACTGGGCGGGGGGGTCTTCCGGAGCAGTTCTTC. Amino acid sequence: CASSFLTGRGGLPEQFF. V gene TRBV7-3 combines with J gene TRBJ2-1; 9 nucleotides align to TRBD2. The CDR3 sequence is 17 residues long. V lost 3 bases, J lost 10 bases, and 16 bases stayed unmatched. Germline V gene data show CDR1 as SGHTA and CDR2 as FQGTGA.

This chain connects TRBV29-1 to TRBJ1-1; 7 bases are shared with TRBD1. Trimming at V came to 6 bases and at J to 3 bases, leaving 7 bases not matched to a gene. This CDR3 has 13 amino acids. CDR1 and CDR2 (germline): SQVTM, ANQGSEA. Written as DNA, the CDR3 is TGCAGCGTCCAGGACAGGCTATACACTGAAGCTTTCTTT. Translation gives CSVQDRLYTEAFF.

The chain's CDR3 is CASSVDLHGQAGNTIYF. CDR3 DNA: TGTGCCAGCAGCGTAGACCTTCACGGACAGGCTGGAAACACCATATATTTT. The chain is built from TRBV9 and TRBJ1-3; TRBD1 aligns across 7 bases. V lost 0 bases and J lost 2; bases outside the gene matches: 8. The CDR3 has 17 residues. Germline assignment: CDR1 SGDLS and CDR2 YYNGEE.

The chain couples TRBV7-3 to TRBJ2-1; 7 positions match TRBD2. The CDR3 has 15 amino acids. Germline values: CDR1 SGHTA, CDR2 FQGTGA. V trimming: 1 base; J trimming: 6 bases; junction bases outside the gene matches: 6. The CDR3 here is CASSLIGGSINEQFF. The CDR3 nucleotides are TGTGCCAGCAGCTTAATCGGGGGGTCGATCAATGAGCAGTTCTTC.

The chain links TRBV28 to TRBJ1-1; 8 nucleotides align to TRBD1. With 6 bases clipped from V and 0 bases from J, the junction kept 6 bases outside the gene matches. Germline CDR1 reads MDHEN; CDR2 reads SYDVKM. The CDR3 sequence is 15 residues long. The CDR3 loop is CASSNVDRVNTEAFF. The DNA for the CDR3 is TGTGCCAGCAGCAACGTGGACAGGGTGAACACTGAAGCTTTCTTT. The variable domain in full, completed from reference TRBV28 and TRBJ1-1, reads DVKVTQSSRYLVKRTGEKVFLECVQDMDHENMFWYRQDPGLGLRLIYFSYDVKMKEKGDIPEGYSVSREKKERFSLILESASTNQTSMYLCASSNVDRVNTEAFFGQGTRLTVV.

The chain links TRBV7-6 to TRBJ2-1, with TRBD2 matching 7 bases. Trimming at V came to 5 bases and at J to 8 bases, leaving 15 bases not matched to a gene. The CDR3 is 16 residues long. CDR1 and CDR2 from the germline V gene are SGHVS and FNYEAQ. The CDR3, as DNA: TGTGCCAGCAGCCTCCAAAGCGGGGAGTGGATTGATGAGCAGTTCTTC. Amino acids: CASSLQSGEWIDEQFF.

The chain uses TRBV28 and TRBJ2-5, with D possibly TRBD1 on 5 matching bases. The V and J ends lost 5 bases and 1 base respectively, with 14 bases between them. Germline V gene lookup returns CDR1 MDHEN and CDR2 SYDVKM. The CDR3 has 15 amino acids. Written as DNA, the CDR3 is TGTGCCAGCAGTGCAATGCTAGGGGCCCAAGAGACCCAGTACTTC. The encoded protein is CASSAMLGAQETQYF.

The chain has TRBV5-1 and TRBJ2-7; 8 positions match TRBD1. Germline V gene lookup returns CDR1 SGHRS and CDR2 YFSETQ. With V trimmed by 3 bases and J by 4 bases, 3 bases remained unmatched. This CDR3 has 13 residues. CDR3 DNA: TGCGCCAGCAGCTCGGGACAGGAATACGAGCAGTACTTC. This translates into CASSSGQEYEQYF.

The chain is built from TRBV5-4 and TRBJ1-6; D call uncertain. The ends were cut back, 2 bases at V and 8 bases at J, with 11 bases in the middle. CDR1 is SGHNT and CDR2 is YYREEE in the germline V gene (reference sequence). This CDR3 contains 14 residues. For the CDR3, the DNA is TGTGCCAGCAGCTTTAGCCGGCATGATTCACCCCTCCACTTT. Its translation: CASSFSRHDSPLHF.

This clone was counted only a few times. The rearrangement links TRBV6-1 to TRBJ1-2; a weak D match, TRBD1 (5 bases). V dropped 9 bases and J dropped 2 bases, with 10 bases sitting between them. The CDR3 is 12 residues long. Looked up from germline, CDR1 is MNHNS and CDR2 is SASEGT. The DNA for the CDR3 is TGTGCCAGTGGGGAGGGGAACTATGGCTACACCTTC. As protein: CASGEGNYGYTF.

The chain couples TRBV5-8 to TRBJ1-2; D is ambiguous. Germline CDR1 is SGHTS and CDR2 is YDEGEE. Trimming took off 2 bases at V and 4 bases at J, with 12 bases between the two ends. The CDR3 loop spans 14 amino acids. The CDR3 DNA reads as TGTGCCAGCAGCTTATTTAGGGAGGGCTATGGCTACACCTTC. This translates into CASSLFREGYGYTF. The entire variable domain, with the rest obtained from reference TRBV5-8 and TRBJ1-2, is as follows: EAGVTQSPTHLIKTRGQQATLRCSPISGHTSVYWYQQALGLGLQFLLWYDEGEERNRGNFPPRFSGRQFPNYSSELNVNALELEDSALYLCASSLFREGYGYTFGSGTRLTVV.

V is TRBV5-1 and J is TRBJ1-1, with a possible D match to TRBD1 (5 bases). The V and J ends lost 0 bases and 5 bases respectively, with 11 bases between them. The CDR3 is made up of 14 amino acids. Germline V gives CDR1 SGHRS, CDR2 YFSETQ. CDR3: CASSLGQRMTEAFF. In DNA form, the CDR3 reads TGCGCCAGCAGCTTGGGACAGCGTATGACTGAAGCTTTCTTT.

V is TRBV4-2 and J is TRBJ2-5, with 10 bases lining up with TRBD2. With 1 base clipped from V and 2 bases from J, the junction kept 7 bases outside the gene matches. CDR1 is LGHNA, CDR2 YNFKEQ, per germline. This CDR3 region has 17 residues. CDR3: CASSQAQGLAEQETQYF. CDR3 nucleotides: TGTGCCAGCAGCCAAGCTCAAGGACTAGCGGAACAAGAGACCCAGTACTTC.